What follows is one TCR beta chain and its context. What it recognizes is unknown. Clones were read by immunoSEQ multiplex PCR, and TCRdb kept only the in-frame ones, dropping some. Of around 91,000 clones in the sample, approximately 91% were seen once. The data are from a study of T cell responses to AZD1222 COVID-19 vaccine. Study-wide background: Pooled in the analysis were second doses at about 4 or about 12 weeks. Broader study findings: Repertoires in all cases were sampled only once the peak T cell response had passed. Unmutated variant regions are reportedly the target of nearly half of TCRs that are spike-specific. Spike-specific TCR repertoires showed rising breadth and depth after two AZD1222 doses.

The germline gives CDR1 SGHTA, CDR2 FQGTGA. The CDR3 spans 14 residues. The V gene end was trimmed by 4 bases and the J gene end by 9 bases; junction bases not matched to a gene: 8. Sequenced material: peripheral blood, taken on day 0 of AZD1222 vaccination. The sequence was obtained from an adult in good health. This chain connects TRBV7-3 to TRBJ2-1, with 8 bases identical to TRBD1. CDR3 coding DNA: TGTGCCAGCAGCTCCCAGGGGGCGTGGGGTGAGCAGTTCTTC. Its protein product is CASSSQGAWGEQFF.